The 32 T cell receptor beta chains below were found in one sample sequenced in a study of blood T cell repertoires in COVID-19 (TCRdb year 2020). Libraries were built with the immunoSEQ multiplex PCR assay. TCRdb holds this immuneACCESS table with in-frame rearrangements only. Some clones are missing; in checked studies, unresolved V genes explain under half, and the rest has no known cause. This sample comprises tens of thousands of clones, 82% of them detected only once. The ten largest make up less than 8.5% of the sample. Sequenced input: peripheral blood. Receptors originate from a human donor in a cohort sampled during active COVID-19.

V gene TRBV19 combines with J gene TRBJ1-2; no clear D. Germline V CDR1 and CDR2: LNHDA, SQIVND (reference sequence). The CDR3 is 15 residues long. Trimming took off 7 bases at V and 2 bases at J, with 17 bases between the two ends. The CDR3 region is CASMGAGDPNYGYTF. Here the CDR3 DNA reads TGTGCCAGTATGGGCGCAGGCGACCCCAACTATGGCTACACCTTC.

This clone came up a few times. This chain uses TRBV4-1 with TRBJ2-3; 9 nucleotides align to TRBD2. The CDR3 runs 17 residues. The ends lost 0 bases at V and 2 bases at J; junction bases unmatched: 6. Germline CDR1 and CDR2: MGHRA and YSYEKL. The CDR3 reads CASSQEGVAGDTDTQYF. The CDR3 region has the DNA TGCGCCAGCAGCCAAGAAGGAGTAGCGGGGGACACAGATACGCAGTATTTT.

The CDR3 protein is CAIAFTSGVISYEQYF. The DNA of the CDR3 is TGTGCCATCGCATTCACTAGCGGGGTAATCTCCTACGAGCAGTACTTC. The J gene is TRBJ2-7, the V gene TRBV10-3; 10 nucleotides agree with TRBD2. The junction had 10 bases not matched to a gene; V was cut back by 8 bases and J by 0 bases. CDR3 length equals 16 residues. The germline V gene encodes CDR1 ENHRY and CDR2 SYGVKD.

The chain uses TRBV6-1 and TRBJ2-5; D remains unclear. This CDR3 contains 15 residues. V was shortened by 3 bases and J by 5 bases, with 16 bases between the two germline ends. The germline V gene has CDR1 MNHNS and CDR2 SASEGT. The CDR3 spells CASSDDVLVGETQYF. CDR3 in DNA: TGTGCCAGCAGTGATGATGTTCTAGTTGGCGAGACCCAGTACTTC.

V and J are TRBV20-1 and TRBJ2-5, with 8 bases fitting TRBD1. In germline, CDR1 is DFQATT, CDR2 SNEGSKA (reference sequence). V lost 3 bases, J lost 5 bases, and 8 bases stayed unmatched. The CDR3 is 14 amino acids. CDR3 amino acids: CSASPGGIRETQYF. CDR3 nucleotides: TGCAGTGCTAGTCCAGGGGGCATCCGGGAGACCCAGTACTTC.

This chain connects TRBV2 to TRBJ2-5; D not certain. The germline V gene encodes CDR1 SNHLY and CDR2 FYNNEI. V lost 7 bases to trimming and J lost 5 bases, with 11 bases between them. CDR3 length equals 12 residues. The DNA of the CDR3 is TGTGCCAGCAATTTAGCTGGGGAGACCCAGTACTTC. It specifies CASNLAGETQYF.

The genes are TRBV6-5 and TRBJ2-1; 8 nucleotides agree with TRBD2. V trimming: 7 bases; J trimming: 9 bases; junction bases outside the gene matches: 11. CDR1 MNHEY and CDR2 SVGAGI come from the germline V gene. CDR3 size: 14 residues. As DNA, the CDR3 is TGTGCCAGCAACTTGGGGCGGGGGGCCTCTGAGCAGTTCTTC. Translating it yields CASNLGRGASEQFF.

The chain links TRBV18 to TRBJ2-3; D is undetermined. The CDR3 sequence is 14 residues long. Trimming shortened V by 3 bases and J by 2 bases, and 9 bases separated the two germline ends. CDR1 is KGHSH and CDR2 is LQKENI in the germline V gene. For the CDR3, the DNA is TGTGCCAGCTCACCGAGGAGCCACACAGATACGCAGTATTTT. This translates into CASSPRSHTDTQYF.

The rearrangement links TRBV29-1 to TRBJ1-1; D is undetermined. There are 11 residues in the CDR3. V lost 4 bases, J lost 8 bases, and 11 bases lay in between. Germline V CDR1 and CDR2: SQVTM, ANQGSEA. The CDR3 DNA follows: TGCAGCGTTGTGGTCGTCGGGGAAGCTTTCTTT. This encodes CSVVVVGEAFF.

This clone was seen ten or more times. The J gene is TRBJ2-7, the V gene TRBV7-9; unclear D gene. V lost 5 bases and J 7 bases, leaving 12 bases between the germline ends. The CDR3 is 12 amino acids. Germline lookup yields CDR1 SEHNR and CDR2 FQNEAQ (reference sequence). This CDR3 reads CASSRRMEEQYF. The CDR3 region has the DNA TGTGCCAGCAGCCGGCGCATGGAGGAGCAGTACTTC.

The genes are TRBV7-2 and TRBJ1-5; no clear D. Germline CDR1 reads SGHTA; CDR2 reads FQGNSA. The CDR3 spans 18 residues. V lost 0 bases to trimming and J lost 1 base, with 16 bases between them. The CDR3, as DNA: TGTGCCAGCAGCTTAGCCCCCTACCGGGAGAGGAGCAATCAGCCCCAGCATTTT. Its translation is CASSLAPYRERSNQPQHF.

V usage is TRBV29-1 and J usage is TRBJ1-3; TRBD1 aligns across 7 bases. The length of the CDR3 is 14 residues. CDR1 and CDR2 (germline): SQVTM, ANQGSEA. Losses at the gene ends were 4 bases for V and 0 bases for J; bases not matched to a gene: 3. Here the CDR3 reads CSVVGTASGNTIYF. The CDR3 nucleotides are TGCAGCGTTGTTGGGACAGCCTCTGGAAACACCATATATTTT.

The chain employs TRBV19 and TRBJ1-1; no clear D gene. Germline V gene sequence: CDR1 LNHDA, CDR2 SQIVND (reference sequence). Trimming removed 8 bases from V and 2 bases from J, with 21 bases in between. The CDR3 contains 16 residues. CDR3 region: CASLARPRSLNTEAFF. For the CDR3, the DNA is TGTGCCAGTCTAGCTAGGCCACGTTCCTTAAACACTGAAGCTTTCTTT.

The J gene is TRBJ2-7, the V gene TRBV19; 11 nucleotides line up with TRBD2. This CDR3 has 15 amino acids. Germline CDR1 reads LNHDA; CDR2 reads SQIVND (reference sequence). Trimming at V came to 2 bases and at J to 3 bases, leaving 3 bases not matched to a gene. The chain's CDR3 is CASSILAGGVYEQYF. The CDR3, as DNA: TGTGCCAGTAGTATACTAGCGGGGGGAGTCTACGAGCAGTACTTC.

In its sample, this clone was seen a few times. The CDR3 bases are TGTGCCAGCAGCCCTAACCTTGACAGGACCAATTCACCCCTCCACTTT. Encoded protein: CASSPNLDRTNSPLHF. This rearrangement joins TRBV4-2 to TRBJ1-6; perhaps TRBD1 as D (6 bases). V shed 4 bases and J shed 7 bases, with 17 bases lying between them. The CDR3 runs to 16 residues. The germline CDR1 and CDR2 sequences are LGHNA and YNFKEQ.

The chain carries TRBV6-1 and TRBJ1-1; D not resolved. The germline V gene has CDR1 MNHNS and CDR2 SASEGT. This CDR3 is 13 amino acids long. V was shortened by 3 bases and J by 6 bases, with 11 bases between the two germline ends. The CDR3 nucleotides read TGTGCCAGCAGTGAGGGTCGGGGAGCTGAAGCTTTCTTT. As protein: CASSEGRGAEAFF.

The chain couples TRBV29-1 to TRBJ1-1, with unresolved D. Germline-derived CDR1 and CDR2 are SQVTM and ANQGSEA. The V gene lost 2 bases and the J gene lost 5 bases, with 12 bases spanning the gap. The CDR3 runs 13 residues. The CDR3 reads CSVESTLRTEAFF. As DNA, the CDR3 is TGCAGCGTTGAATCCACGCTGAGGACTGAAGCTTTCTTT.

The rearrangement joins TRBV6-5 to TRBJ1-3, with unresolved D. Germline V lookup: CDR1 MNHEY, CDR2 SVGAGI. V was shortened by 4 bases and J by 2 bases, with 15 bases between the two germline ends. The CDR3 sequence is 16 residues long. The CDR3 nucleotides read TGTGCCAGCAGTTCCGAATCGGGTCGTGCTGGAAACACCATATATTTT. Its protein product is CASSSESGRAGNTIYF.

This chain links TRBV6-1 with TRBJ1-2, with 9 bases matching TRBD1. V was pared by 0 bases and J by 8 bases, with 16 bases of the junction left unmatched. The CDR3 covers 18 residues. The V gene's germline CDR1 is MNHNS and CDR2 SASEGT. This chain's CDR3 is CASSEALFGTGFFEGYTF. In nucleotides, the CDR3 is TGTGCCAGCAGTGAAGCATTATTCGGGACAGGGTTTTTTGAGGGCTACACCTTC.

A word on this clone: The same CDR3 also results from other DNA sequences found in this sample. This chain joins TRBV12-3 or TRBV12-4 and TRBJ2-1; D is perhaps TRBD2 (5 bases). Trimming stripped 1 base from V and 7 bases from J, with 8 bases between. The CDR3 length is 13 residues. The CDR3 nucleotides read TGTGCCAGCAGTTTAGGAGGGCAGAATGAGCAGTTCTTC. Its protein is CASSLGGQNEQFF.

In this sample, this clone turned up a few times. The chain recombines TRBV7-6 with TRBJ2-7, with 9 bases lining up with TRBD1. CDR3 length: 15 residues. The J segment lost 3 bases and the V segment lost 5 bases, leaving 8 bases of the junction unmatched. Germline loops: CDR1 SGHVS, CDR2 FNYEAQ. The CDR3 region has the DNA TGTGCCAGCAGCAAAAGACCGGGACAGGGCTACGAGCAGTACTTC. It yields the protein CASSKRPGQGYEQYF.

The chain links TRBV9 to TRBJ1-6; the match to TRBD1 covers 8 bases. The germline V gene has CDR1 SGDLS and CDR2 YYNGEE. The V gene end was trimmed by 4 bases and the J gene end by 2 bases; junction bases not matched to a gene: 11. The CDR3 is made up of 18 amino acids. The DNA of the CDR3 is TGTGCCAGCAGCACGCGCCCGGGGACAGGAGCCTATAATTCACCCCTCCACTTT. Amino acid sequence: CASSTRPGTGAYNSPLHF.

This chain joins TRBV2 and TRBJ2-7, with 14 positions matching TRBD2. Germline CDR1 reads SNHLY; CDR2 reads FYNNEI. Trimming removed 7 bases from V and 4 bases from J; junction bases left unmatched: 6. There are 15 residues in the CDR3. This CDR3 is CASNRGLAGGYEQYF. The CDR3 DNA reads as TGTGCCAGCAACCGAGGACTAGCGGGGGGTTACGAGCAGTACTTC.

The chain recombines TRBV7-8 with TRBJ1-4; no clear D gene. Trimming took off 1 base at V and 8 bases at J, with 8 bases between the two ends. This CDR3 region has 13 residues. Germline V gives CDR1 SGHVS, CDR2 FQNEAQ. The CDR3 DNA reads TGTGCCAGCAGCTTAGGACAAACCGAAAAACTGTTTTTT. Amino acids: CASSLGQTEKLFF. The full variable domain, its missing parts supplied by reference TRBV7-8 and TRBJ1-4, is GAGVSQSPRYKVAKRGQDVALRCDPISGHVSLFWYQQALGQGPEFLTYFQNEAQLDKSGLPSDRFFAERPEGSVSTLKIQRTQQEDSAVYLCASSLGQTEKLFFGSGTQLSVL.

V is TRBV5-1 and J is TRBJ2-1; TRBD1 is a possible D gene (5 bases). The CDR3 is made up of 16 amino acids. V was clipped by 0 bases and J by 7 bases, with 17 bases between them. CDR1 SGHRS and CDR2 YFSETQ come from the germline V gene. This CDR3 reads CASSLGGRDTSNEQFF. CDR3 nucleotide sequence: TGCGCCAGCAGCTTGGGTGGCAGGGATACAAGTAATGAGCAGTTCTTC.

V and J are TRBV18 and TRBJ2-6; 7 bases align to TRBD2. Germline CDR1 reads KGHSH; CDR2 reads LQKENI. CDR3 length: 16 amino acids. The ends lost 3 bases at V and 1 base at J; junction bases unmatched: 3. CDR3 nucleotides: TGTGCCAGCTCACCCTACGGGGGGTCTGGGGCCAACGTCCTGACTTTC. Translation gives CASSPYGGSGANVLTF.

J is TRBJ1-5 and V is TRBV4-1; no reliable D call. Trimming removed 0 bases from V and 7 bases from J, with 16 bases in between. The CDR3 spans 16 residues. The V gene's germline CDR1 is MGHRA and CDR2 YSYEKL. CDR3 residues: CASSQDPGNSGQPQHF. The CDR3 bases are TGCGCCAGCAGCCAAGATCCAGGAAACTCGGGGCAGCCCCAGCATTTT.

This clone has only a few counts. The chain combines TRBV29-1 with TRBJ2-6; 10 bases map to TRBD1. Looked up from germline, CDR1 is SQVTM and CDR2 is ANQGSEA. Losses at the gene ends were 4 bases for V and 1 base for J; bases not matched to a gene: 7. The CDR3 has 17 amino acids. CDR3 in amino acids: CSVGDWDRGSGANVLTF. DNA for the CDR3: TGCAGCGTTGGGGACTGGGACAGGGGTTCTGGGGCCAACGTCCTGACTTTC.

Concerning this clone itself: One end of the junction fails to match germline, which may point to a read error. The chain joins TRBV7-7 to TRBJ2-3; D uncertain. Germline CDR1 reads SSHAT; CDR2 reads FNYEAQ (reference sequence). The CDR3 is made up of 14 amino acids. The CDR3 nucleotides read TGTGCTAGCAGCCCGACATGGTATACAGATACGCAGTATTTT. Translation gives CASSPTWYTDTQYF.

V usage is TRBV6-5 and J usage is TRBJ2-2, with a possible D match to TRBD1 (6 bases). The CDR3 is 14 residues long. Germline CDR1 MNHEY, CDR2 SVGAGI. Trimming shortened V by 6 bases and J by 5 bases, and 13 bases separated the two germline ends. The CDR3 region has the DNA TGTGCCAGCAGGGGATCAGGGGCGACCGGGGAGCTGTTTTTT. Translated: CASRGSGATGELFF.

The chain links TRBV14 to TRBJ2-7, with TRBD2 matching over 9 bases. Germline lookup yields CDR1 SGHDN and CDR2 FVKESK. CDR3 size: 19 residues. The V segment lost 1 base and the J segment 2 bases; nucleotides outside the gene matches: 15. CDR3 loop: CASSQALQRASGETYEQYF. For the CDR3, the DNA is TGTGCCAGCAGCCAAGCCCTGCAGAGGGCTAGCGGGGAGACCTACGAGCAGTACTTC. Complete variable domain (other parts from reference TRBV14 and TRBJ2-7): EAGVTQFPSHSVIEKGQTVTLRCDPISGHDNLYWYRRVMGKEIKFLLHFVKESKQDESGMPNNRFLAERTGGTYSTLKVQPAELEDSGVYFCASSQALQRASGETYEQYFGPGTRLTVT.

V and J are TRBV12-5 and TRBJ2-5; D remains unclear. The CDR3 totals 14 residues. The V and J ends lost 8 bases and 0 bases respectively, with 13 bases between them. Germline V CDR1 and CDR2: LGHNT, FRNRAP. CDR3 amino acids: CASSLLWYQETQYF. CDR3 DNA: TGTGCTAGTAGCCTCCTTTGGTACCAAGAGACCCAGTACTTC.